This T cell receptor (beta chain) was profiled in a study of blood T cell repertoires in COVID-19. Study at large: The analysed material was cDNA or gDNA that came from T cells, B-cell-depleted T cells, or PBMCs.

Germline-derived CDR1 and CDR2 are MNHEY and SMNVEV (reference sequence). The junction had 7 bases not matched to a gene; V was cut back by 4 bases and J by 7 bases. The length of the CDR3 is 14 residues. Sequenced by immunoSEQ multiplex PCR; TCRdb stores in-frame clones only, minus some. Among about 220,000 clones listed, over 75% were seen once. The rearrangement uses TRBV27 and TRBJ1-5; 7 bases agree with TRBD1. The receptor was derived from a human donor in a cohort sampled during active COVID-19. Sequencing was done on a sample of peripheral blood. This CDR3 is CASSYLQGRQPQHF. The CDR3 region has the DNA TGTGCCAGCAGTTACCTACAGGGGAGGCAGCCCCAGCATTTT.